This T cell receptor beta chain was captured in a study of cytomegalovirus exposure and HLA in healthy donors. With V trimmed by 0 bases and J by 5 bases, 11 bases remained unmatched. CDR1 is LGHNA, CDR2 YNFKEQ, per germline. The CDR3 covers 17 residues. Whole-study results and caveats: In a later analysis, more than 15,000 TCR beta sequences were associated with HLA alleles at 0.05 false discovery rate. In a later analysis, TCR beta V- and J-gene trimming showed a link to a missense DCLRE1C variant.

Healthy bone marrow donors made up the donor group. Remarks on this clone: Its specificity is unknown.

The PCR contained 60 Vbeta and 13 Jbeta primers. The protocol was immunoSEQ multiplex PCR, while the TCRdb copy is restricted to in-frame clones and leaves out a portion. The table records about 55,000 clones, 70% to 85% of them present only once. This sequence originates from a man aged 25-45 years in good health and CMV-seronegative. The chain has TRBV4-2 and TRBJ2-5; TRBD2 matches 8 bases. Sequencing was carried out using PBMCs. The CDR3 loop reads CASSQDTRGDQGETQYF. The CDR3 DNA follows: TGTGCCAGCAGCCAAGATACGCGGGGGGATCAGGGCGAGACCCAGTACTTC.